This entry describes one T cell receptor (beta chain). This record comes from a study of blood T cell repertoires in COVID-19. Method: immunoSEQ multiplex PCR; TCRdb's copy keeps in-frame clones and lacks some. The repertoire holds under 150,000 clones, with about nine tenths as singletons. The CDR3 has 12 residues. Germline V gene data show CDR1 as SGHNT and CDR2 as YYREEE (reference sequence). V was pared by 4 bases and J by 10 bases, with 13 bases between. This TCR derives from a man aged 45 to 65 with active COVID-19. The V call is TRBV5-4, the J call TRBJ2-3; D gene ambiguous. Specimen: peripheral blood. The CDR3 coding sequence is TGTGCCAGCAGCCTGACTCCTTCTCCGCAGTATTTT. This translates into CASSLTPSPQYF.